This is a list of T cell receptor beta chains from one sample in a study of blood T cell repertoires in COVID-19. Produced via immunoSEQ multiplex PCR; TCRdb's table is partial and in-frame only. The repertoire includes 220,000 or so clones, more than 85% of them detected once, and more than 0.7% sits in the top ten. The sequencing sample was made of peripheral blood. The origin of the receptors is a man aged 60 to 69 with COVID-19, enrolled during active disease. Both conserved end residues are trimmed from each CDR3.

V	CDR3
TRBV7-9	ASSLGGGYGYT
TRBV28	ASREQGENTEAF
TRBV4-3	ASSQDLSGRGNIQY
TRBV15	ATSRDLVQGYLTGANVLT
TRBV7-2	ASSLSRSGEQY
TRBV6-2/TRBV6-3	ASSSTWTSGGTGELF
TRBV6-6	ASSYSPQGPTEAF
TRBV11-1	ASSLSTGHNYGYT
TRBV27	ASSPRQGTVEQY
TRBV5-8	ASSFRVAPYEQY
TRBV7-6	ASSLRPRTGGREQY
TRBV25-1	ASSAASGGASDTQY
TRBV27	ASSLRDSRNEQF
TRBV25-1	ASSESGGRLRYGYT
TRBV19	ASSLPREGSYGYT
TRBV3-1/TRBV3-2	ASARGGNTEAF
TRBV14	ASSQASGNILNEQF
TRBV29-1	SVGTGSGQPQH
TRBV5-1	ASSPEGLAVIYNEQF
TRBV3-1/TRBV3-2	ASSPRNLQGYEQY
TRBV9	ASTPSPSGSKHEQY
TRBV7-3	ASSLDRDAYGYT
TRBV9	ASSPRSGVSGNTIY
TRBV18	ASSPGAVPNYGYT
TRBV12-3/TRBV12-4	ASNLQGYEQY
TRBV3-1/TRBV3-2	ASSPRLAGDYNEQF
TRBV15	ATSREKWSAYEQY
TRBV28	ASSPPRELYEQY
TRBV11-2	ASSSAGQGFTGELF
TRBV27	ASSPAWGGLEETQY
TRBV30	AWSRGPGGEKLF
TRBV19	ASRTTGYTGELF
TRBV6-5	ASRKMDRENTEAF
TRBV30	AWSSIGETQY
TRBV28	ASTIGSVSYEQY
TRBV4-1	ASSPRTGAYEQY
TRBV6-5	ASTLGANYGYT
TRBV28	ASSLGGPDTQY
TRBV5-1	ASSLALAVYNEQF
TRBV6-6	ASSYKGQGGSEQY
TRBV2	ASRGQGTTEAF
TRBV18	ASSPRQNRGGNEQY
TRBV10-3	AISGGRASTDTQY
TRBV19	ASSGGPYTGELF
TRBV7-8	ASSWGTSVFTGELF
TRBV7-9	ASSTSGGRIFTDTQY
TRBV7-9	ASTHGLDNEQF
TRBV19	ASSSQGPPNTGELF
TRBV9	ASSVGQGLAYGYT
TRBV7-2	ASSFGGTGGSYEQY
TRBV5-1	ASRNWAGTPSYEQY
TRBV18	ASSPATVLNTEAF
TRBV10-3	AISEGQVSPPLH
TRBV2	ASLQDSTVNYGYT
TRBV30	AWSVRGGAGNSPLH
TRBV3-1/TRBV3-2	ASSRGGVTEAF
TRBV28	ASSHRGGAGGYT
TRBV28	ASTLVVPQNNGYT
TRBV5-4	ASSESGTSVETQY
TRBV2	ASRSTDTQY